This T cell receptor beta chain was found in a study of blood T cell repertoires in COVID-19 (dated by TCRdb to the early 2020s). Concerning the study at large: Collaborator samples came from the United States, Italy and Spain and covered acute and convalescent phases of COVID-19. The material from the prospective study consisted of cDNA or gDNA derived from T cells, B-cell-depleted T cells, or PBMCs. The dataset comprised deeply sampled blood TCRbeta repertoires from subjects exposed to, actively infected with, or recovered from COVID-19. A freely available public database, intended as a resource for researchers studying the immune response to SARS-CoV-2, is where the repertoires were released. The samples were drawn from the first 160 participants of the ongoing ImmuneRACE study and from under 1,500 subjects provided by 6 global collaborators. The sample metadata nearly always contained a de-identified subject ID, COVID-19 status, age in years and sex. Where available, HLA class I and class II types were taken from metadata supplied by the sample provider and were not determined by assay-based typing. General study outcomes and caveats: Clinical and demographic metadata were provided uncurated, with the amount varying by source and participant.

TCRbeta CDR3 regions were amplified from genomic DNA using the immunoSEQ Assay, a bias-controlled multiplex PCR. The authors' analysis ran thus. Nucleated cell counts per sample were estimated from amplification of reference gene primers within the assay. To quantify the absolute abundance of each unique TCRbeta CDR3 rearrangement, sequence reads were collapsed and filtered. Productive Simpson clonality was computed per sample as the square root of Simpson's diversity index over productive rearrangements. Sourced from immuneACCESS, this table was stored by TCRdb with only in-frame sequences that have V and J called. A share of the clones is absent; for the studies checked, an unresolved V gene accounts for under half, and the remainder has no known explanation. V, J and clone size were drawn from that table, and D and trimming were deduced from the DNA. The sample profile shows approximately 100,000 clones; 85% to 90% of them were found once. The top ten hold approximately 5.6% of the sample.

The V end loses 7 bases and the J end loses 4 bases, and a stretch of 14 bases separates them. CDR1 and CDR2 were assigned from the germline V gene as SGHAT and FQNNGV. From the cysteine up to the phenylalanine, the CDR3 has a length of 15 residues. Solely the CDR3 DNA is kept, with 45 bases framed from the first base. Collaborating institutions collected whole blood in K2EDTA tubes following their own protocols. For TCRbeta analysis, collaborator samples were shipped as frozen whole blood, as isolated PBMCs, or as DNA extracted from either sample type. This clone was counted a few times. Its antigen is currently not known. The sample holds no much larger clone one base away, and base qualities are not on file.

The sequencing sample was made of peripheral blood. This clonotype originated in an elderly woman with active COVID-19. Recombination connected TRBV11-2 to TRBJ1-6; a tentative D call is TRBD1 (5 bases match). The CDR3 protein is CASTNVGGYNSPLHF. The DNA sequence follows: TGTGCCAGCACCAATGTCGGGGGGTATAATTCACCCCTCCACTTT.